The entry below gives a single T cell receptor beta chain sequence along with its context. Measured with immunoSEQ multiplex PCR; TCRdb has only the in-frame clones, and not every one. The sample has around 130,000 clones, 70% to 90% seen once; the top ten hold less than 40%. The CDR3 covers 13 residues. Trimming cost V 0 bases and J 7 bases, with 9 bases left between them. Germline V gene lookup returns CDR1 PRHDT and CDR2 FYEKMQ (reference sequence). The data stem from a study of control samples from healthy donors and cancer patients. The sequenced sample consisted of blood. The V gene is TRBV13, the J gene TRBJ1-1; D not certain. The TCR was taken from a man aged 45-65 years in good health. This CDR3 reads CASSLGLHNEAFF. The CDR3 coding sequence is TGTGCCAGCAGCTTAGGACTGCACAATGAAGCTTTCTTT. Full variable domain (missing parts from reference TRBV13 and TRBJ1-1): AAGVIQSPRHLIKEKRETATLKCYPIPRHDTVYWYQQGPGQDPQFLISFYEKMQSDKGSIPDRFSAQQFSDYHSELNMSSLELGDSALYFCASSLGLHNEAFFGQGTRLTVV.